This entry features one TCR beta chain sequence. This record belongs to a study of blood T cell repertoires in COVID-19. On the study more broadly: There were acute and convalescent COVID-19 samples, and they came from the United States, Italy and Spain. From T cells, B-cell-depleted T cells, or PBMCs came the material, which was cDNA or gDNA.

The CDR3 is made up of 15 amino acids. Deletions cut 5 bases from V and 1 base from J, with 14 bases between. Germline CDR1 MNHEY, CDR2 SMNVEV (reference sequence). In the original analysis: Estimates of nucleated cell counts were drawn from the amplification of reference gene primers. Sequenced by immunoSEQ multiplex PCR; TCRdb stores in-frame clones only, minus some. Clone size and V and J calls were adopted from that table, with D and trimming inferred from the DNA. The sample records 70,000 to 95,000 clones, roughly 80% being singletons. The chain is built from TRBV27 and TRBJ1-2, with a weak D call TRBD1 (6 bases). This TCR was recovered from a man at least 80 years old with active or convalescent COVID-19. The sequencing input was peripheral blood. CDR3: CASSPGGLINYGYTF. The CDR3 DNA reads TGTGCCAGCAGTCCCGGGGGGCTTATTAACTATGGCTACACCTTC.